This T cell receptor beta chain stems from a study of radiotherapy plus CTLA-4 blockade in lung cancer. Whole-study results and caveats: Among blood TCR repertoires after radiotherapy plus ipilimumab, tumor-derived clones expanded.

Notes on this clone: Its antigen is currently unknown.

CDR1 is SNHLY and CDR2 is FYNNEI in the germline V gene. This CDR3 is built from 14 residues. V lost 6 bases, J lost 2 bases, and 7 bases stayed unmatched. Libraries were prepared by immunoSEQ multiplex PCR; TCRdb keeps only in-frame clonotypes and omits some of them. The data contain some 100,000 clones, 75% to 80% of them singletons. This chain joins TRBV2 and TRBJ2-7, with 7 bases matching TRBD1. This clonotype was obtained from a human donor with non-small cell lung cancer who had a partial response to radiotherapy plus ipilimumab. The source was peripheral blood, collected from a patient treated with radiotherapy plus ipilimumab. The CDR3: CASRGQVGPYEQYF. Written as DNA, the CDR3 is TGTGCCAGCAGAGGACAGGTGGGCCCCTACGAGCAGTACTTC.